The 21 T cell receptor beta chains reported below all come from one sample, sequenced in a study of CD8+CD57+ T cells in acquired aplastic anemia. The template used for profiling TCR beta VDJ and CDR3 was genomic DNA. From the reads, TCRdb called clonotypes with MiXCR, one entry per CDR3 protein. The sample carries around 290,000 distinct CDR3 sequences, 45% to 65% recorded once. Patients included in sequencing had previously demonstrated CD8+CD57+ cell expansion by flow cytometry. The sample consisted of sorted CD4+, CD8+, or CD8+CD57+ T cells (not recorded which) from PBMCs. Source of these receptors: a human donor with aplastic anemia.

This clonotype was seen only a few times. The rearrangement joins TRBV7-9 to TRBJ1-1, with D uncertain. The V and J ends lost 3 bases and 4 bases respectively, with 9 bases between them. The germline gives CDR1 SEHNR, CDR2 FQNEAQ (reference sequence). The CDR3 runs 13 residues. In DNA, the CDR3 is TGTGCCAGCAGCTTCCTGGGGTCCACTGAAGCTTTCTTT. Translated, it gives CASSFLGSTEAFF.

In this sample, this clonotype turned up many times. The rearrangement joins TRBV2 to TRBJ2-1; weak D call: TRBD2 (5 bases). Trimming cost V 3 bases and J 7 bases, with 16 bases left between them. The V gene's germline CDR1 is SNHLY and CDR2 FYNNEI. The CDR3 is made up of 15 amino acids. The CDR3 sequence: CASSDWTTSPNEQFF. CDR3 bases: TGTGCCAGCAGTGACTGGACCACTAGTCCGAATGAGCAGTTCTTC.

The chain combines TRBV7-9 with TRBJ1-4; D might be TRBD1 (6 bases). The germline V gene encodes CDR1 SEHNR and CDR2 FQNEAQ (reference sequence). Trimming removed 1 base from V and 5 bases from J, with 11 bases in between. This CDR3 comprises 15 residues. The DNA for the CDR3 is TGTGCCAGCAGCTTAGTCGTCGGACAGAATGAAAAACTGTTTTTT. Translated: CASSLVVGQNEKLFF.

This clonotype was detected ten times or more. This sequence joins TRBV12-3 or TRBV12-4 and TRBJ2-1; 10 positions match TRBD1. The CDR3 contains 14 residues. V lost 6 bases to trimming and J lost 5 bases; unmatched junction nucleotides: 4. CDR3: CASSRGQGNNEQFF. The CDR3 region has the DNA TGTGCCAGCAGCCGGGGACAGGGGAACAATGAGCAGTTCTTC.

The V gene is TRBV7-4, the J gene TRBJ2-5; possible D gene TRBD1, 5 bases. V was trimmed by 8 bases and J by 2 bases, leaving 12 bases between them. In germline, CDR1 is SGHVT, CDR2 SQSDAQ. The CDR3 totals 13 residues. CDR3 in DNA: TGTGCCAGCTCGACAGAGATGCAAGAGACCCAGTACTTC. It encodes CASSTEMQETQYF.

The V call is TRBV2, the J call TRBJ2-1; D possibly uses TRBD1 or TRBD2 (7 bases each). V was pared by 8 bases and J by 9 bases, with 17 bases between. CDR3 length equals 13 residues. Looked up from germline, CDR1 is SNHLY and CDR2 is FYNNEI. The CDR3 reads CASGLGQRGEQFF. The CDR3 DNA is TGTGCCAGCGGCTTGGGACAGCGGGGTGAGCAGTTCTTC.

This clonotype has a count of ten or more. The chain recombines TRBV15 with TRBJ2-2; D is unclear. V lost 8 bases to trimming and J lost 1 base, with 8 bases between them. Germline V lookup: CDR1 LNHNV, CDR2 YYDKDF (reference sequence). The CDR3 runs 13 residues. The CDR3 DNA sequence: TGTGCCACCCGCTGGGGGAACACCGGGGAGCTGTTTTTT. Translating it yields CATRWGNTGELFF.

This clonotype was picked up a small number of times. Written as DNA, the CDR3 is TGCGCCAGCAGGGCTAGCGGTTTAGATACGCAGTATTTT. Translation: CASRASGLDTQYF. The chain has TRBV5-1 and TRBJ2-3; TRBD2 matches 7 bases. V shed 5 bases, J shed 5 bases, and the junction held 5 bases outside the gene matches. Germline values: CDR1 SGHRS, CDR2 YFSETQ. The CDR3 consists of 13 residues.

This clonotype has more than one count but fewer than ten. Being one base from a much bigger clone, this may be a read error. V and J are TRBV7-9 and TRBJ2-1; TRBD1 aligns across 8 bases. This CDR3 contains 16 residues. CDR1 is SEHNR and CDR2 is FQNEAQ in the germline V gene (reference sequence). V lost 8 bases and J lost 7; bases outside the gene matches: 16. The CDR3 reads CASGQDWQGARNEQFF. CDR3 sequence (DNA): TGTGCCAGCGGCCAAGATTGGCAGGGGGCAAGGAATGAGCAGTTCTTC.

The V and J genes are TRBV2 and TRBJ2-7; D might be TRBD1 (6 bases). Germline V lookup: CDR1 SNHLY, CDR2 FYNNEI. This CDR3 comprises 15 residues. V shed 7 bases and J shed 2 bases, with 18 bases lying between them. The DNA for the CDR3 is TGTGCCAGCACCAGAAAGGCAGGGGACCCCTACGAGCAGTACTTC. Translated, it gives CASTRKAGDPYEQYF.

This chain links TRBV7-9 with TRBJ2-7; 7 nucleotides agree with TRBD1. This CDR3 contains 13 residues. The trim removed 3 bases at V and 3 bases at J, leaving 2 bases unmatched. Germline V CDR1 and CDR2: SEHNR, FQNEAQ (reference sequence). This chain's CDR3 is CASSFTGDYEQYF. The DNA for the CDR3 is TGTGCCAGCAGCTTTACAGGGGACTACGAGCAGTACTTC.

The CDR3 region is CASSSIGTGADTQYF. CDR3 DNA: TGTGCCAGCAGTTCTATAGGGACCGGTGCAGATACGCAGTATTTT. This sequence joins TRBV12-5 and TRBJ2-3; D is possibly TRBD1 or TRBD2 (5 bases each). Germline V gene sequence: CDR1 LGHNT, CDR2 FRNRAP. CDR3 size: 15 residues.

This clonotype was recorded at least ten times. The chain joins TRBV3-1 to TRBJ1-1; 8 nucleotides match TRBD1. Germline V gene data show CDR1 as LGHDT and CDR2 as YNNKEL (reference sequence). V trimming: 5 bases; J trimming: 0 bases; junction bases outside the gene matches: 5. The CDR3 covers 15 residues. This chain's CDR3 is CASSSQGAMNTEAFF. CDR3 coding DNA: TGTGCCAGCAGCAGTCAGGGGGCCATGAACACTGAAGCTTTCTTT.

This clonotype was seen a handful of times. V is TRBV7-6 and J is TRBJ2-5, with TRBD2 identical over 12 bases. The J call may be wrong; the DNA end is better matched by TRBJ2-7. This CDR3 region has 15 residues. Germline V CDR1 and CDR2: SGHVS, FNYEAQ. CDR3 coding DNA: TGTGCCAGCAGCCCCCGACTAGCGGGAGCCTACGAGCAGTACTTC. The encoded protein is CASSPRLAGAYEQYF.

The chain combines TRBV25-1 with TRBJ2-7; D perhaps matches TRBD1 (6 bases). CDR3 length equals 14 residues. Per germline, CDR1 MGHDK and CDR2 SYGVNS. Trimming took 2 bases from V and 2 from J, leaving 10 bases between them. The DNA of the CDR3 is TGTGCCAGCAGTGAAATAAGGGGGACCTACGAGCAGTACTTC. Its translation is CASSEIRGTYEQYF.

Ten or more counts support this clonotype. The V gene is TRBV3-1, the J gene TRBJ2-7; D gene unclear. The CDR3 has 15 amino acids. The germline gives CDR1 LGHDT, CDR2 YNNKEL (reference sequence). V dropped 1 base and J dropped 4 bases, with 14 bases sitting between them. Here the CDR3 DNA reads TGTGCCAGCAGCCAAGTATCGGGTTGGGGATACGAGCAGTACTTC. Residues: CASSQVSGWGYEQYF.

The chain employs TRBV20-1 and TRBJ2-1; 8 bases are a match to TRBD2. This CDR3 spans 15 amino acids. CDR1 and CDR2 from the germline V gene are DFQATT and SNEGSKA (reference sequence). J lost 4 bases, V lost 5 bases, and 10 bases had no gene match. CDR3 in DNA: TGCAGTGCTGAGACAGCGGGGGCCTTTTACAATGAGCAGTTCTTC. Protein sequence: CSAETAGAFYNEQFF.

Many counts were recorded for this clonotype. This chain uses TRBV19 with TRBJ2-3, with 8 bases lining up with TRBD2. This CDR3 is built from 14 residues. J was trimmed by 5 bases and V by 8 bases; bases with no gene match: 9. CDR1 and CDR2 (germline): LNHDA, SQIVND (reference sequence). The CDR3 coding sequence is TGTGCCAGTGGACCAGCGGGAGTCGGAGATACGCAGTATTTT. This gives the protein CASGPAGVGDTQYF. The full variable domain, with the rest looked up from reference TRBV19 and TRBJ2-3, is DGGITQSPKYLFRKEGQNVTLSCEQNLNHDAMYWYRQDPGQGLRLIYYSQIVNDFQKGDIAEGYSVSREKKESFPLTVTSAQKNPTAFYLCASGPAGVGDTQYFGPGTRLTVL.

This clonotype showed up just once. One base away lies a much larger clone, so this may be a sequencing read error. V and J are TRBV6-6 and TRBJ2-7; 9 bases fit TRBD2. Losses at the gene ends were 11 bases for V and 2 bases for J; bases not matched to a gene: 7. CDR3 size: 13 residues. Germline V lookup: CDR1 MNHNY, CDR2 SVGAGI (reference sequence). DNA of the CDR3: TGTGCCGGCTCACGCGGGGGGGCCTACGAGCAGTACTTC. Translated, it gives CAGSRGGAYEQYF.

The chain joins TRBV7-2 to TRBJ1-6; D gene uncertain. The germline V gene encodes CDR1 SGHTA and CDR2 FQGNSA. Trimming cost V 2 bases and J 10 bases, with 9 bases left between them. The CDR3 has 13 residues. Here the CDR3 reads CASSLPTSSPLHF. The CDR3 bases are TGTGCCAGCAGCTTACCGACAAGCTCACCCCTCCACTTT.

This clonotype was seen repeatedly, ten times or more. CDR3: CASSRTGGAGELFF. The CDR3 DNA follows: TGTGCCAGCAGCCGGACAGGGGGCGCCGGGGAGCTGTTTTTT. The chain uses TRBV12-3 or TRBV12-4 and TRBJ2-2, with 11 positions matching TRBD1. V lost 6 bases, J lost 6 bases, and 3 bases stayed unmatched. CDR3 length: 14 amino acids.